A single sample gave rise to the 26 T cell receptor beta chains below, sequenced in a study of T cells in Graves' hyperthyroidism and ophthalmopathy. The source material, RNA transcripts, was used to amplify TCR beta CDR3 regions. TCR CDR3 regions were first amplified by RT-PCR with HTBI primers. TCRdb reprocessed the multiplex PCR reads via MiXCR and lists one record per CDR3 protein. The data hold about 480,000 distinct CDR3 sequences, with under 25% observed a single time. Input material: blood. These receptors were obtained from a woman aged 70 to 79 with Graves' ophthalmopathy.

Many counts were recorded for this clonotype. The rearrangement joins TRBV6-2 or TRBV6-3 to TRBJ2-1; 7 bases fit TRBD2. V lost 6 bases to trimming and J lost 6 bases; unmatched junction nucleotides: 8. The germline gives CDR1 MNHEY, CDR2 SVGEGT. This CDR3 is built from 14 residues. CDR3 DNA sequence: TGTGCCAGCAGAGGGATAGCGGGTGGCAATGAGCAGTTCTTC. This sequence encodes CASRGIAGGNEQFF.

The CDR3 DNA follows: TGTGCCACCAGCAGAGGCGGCACGGGCGAGACCCAGTACTTC. It encodes CATSRGGTGETQYF. The chain uses TRBV15 and TRBJ2-5; D uncertain. The V gene lost 1 base and the J gene lost 5 bases, with 11 bases spanning the gap. In germline, CDR1 is LNHNV, CDR2 YYDKDF (reference sequence). This CDR3 has 14 amino acids.

The V gene is TRBV2, the J gene TRBJ1-6; D is possibly TRBD1 (5 bases). Trimming took 9 bases from V and 12 from J, leaving 12 bases between them. This CDR3 region has 11 residues. Germline V CDR1 and CDR2: SNHLY, FYNNEI. CDR3 coding DNA: TGTGCCAGTGGGGGGGGTAAACCCCTCCACTTT. Translation: CASGGGKPLHF.

This chain links TRBV7-2 with TRBJ2-2; TRBD2 matches 7 bases. CDR3 length equals 15 residues. Germline CDR1 and CDR2: SGHTA and FQGNSA. The V segment lost 11 bases and the J segment 0 bases; nucleotides outside the gene matches: 9. For the CDR3, the DNA is TGTGCCCAGCACATCGGGGGGACGAACACCGGGGAGCTGTTTTTT. This gives the protein CAQHIGGTNTGELFF.

This clonotype was picked up many times. This chain joins TRBV14 and TRBJ2-7; maybe TRBD1 (5 bases). Between the trimmed V and J ends, which lost 4 bases and 2 bases, there was a span of 9 bases. This CDR3 has 13 residues. Germline-derived CDR1 and CDR2 are SGHDN and FVKESK. The CDR3 sequence is CASSLRQTYEQYF. CDR3 DNA: TGTGCCAGCAGCCTAAGACAGACCTACGAGCAGTACTTC. Together with reference TRBV14 and TRBJ2-7, the CDR3 gives the full variable domain: EAGVTQFPSHSVIEKGQTVTLRCDPISGHDNLYWYRRVMGKEIKFLLHFVKESKQDESGMPNNRFLAERTGGTYSTLKVQPAELEDSGVYFCASSLRQTYEQYFGPGTRLTVT.

Ten or more counts support this clonotype. V is TRBV2 and J is TRBJ2-7; 10 nucleotides agree with TRBD2. Germline trimming cut 10 bases from V and 0 bases from J; bases unmatched to any gene: 3. Germline V gene lookup returns CDR1 SNHLY and CDR2 FYNNEI. The CDR3 runs to 13 residues. Written as DNA, the CDR3 is TGTGCCAAGAGGACTAGCGGCTCCTACGAGCAGTACTTC. Translating gives CAKRTSGSYEQYF.

This clonotype has just a few counts. This rearrangement joins TRBV6-2 or TRBV6-3 to TRBJ1-3, with 7 bases that match TRBD1. Germline V gives CDR1 MNHEY, CDR2 SVGEGT. V was pared by 4 bases and J by 4 bases, with 10 bases of the junction left unmatched. The CDR3 is 16 amino acids. Here the CDR3 reads CASSSGQQTAGNTIYF. In DNA form, the CDR3 reads TGTGCCAGCAGTTCGGGACAGCAGACCGCCGGAAACACCATATATTTT.

The chain recombines TRBV3-1 with TRBJ2-7; D may be TRBD1 (6 bases). The germline V gene has CDR1 LGHDT and CDR2 YNNKEL (reference sequence). Trimming took 1 base from V and 6 from J, leaving 7 bases between them. The CDR3 spans 12 residues. For the CDR3, the DNA is TGTGCCAGCAGCCAAGGCAGGGGCGAGCAGTACTTC. It translates to CASSQGRGEQYF.

This clonotype was seen only a few times. This chain uses TRBV6-1 with TRBJ2-7; the D gene is possibly TRBD2 (6 bases). Between the trimmed V and J ends, which lost 5 bases and 0 bases, there was a span of 14 bases. Germline loops: CDR1 MNHNS, CDR2 SASEGT. The CDR3 length is 15 residues. The CDR3 loop reads CASSSAFSGSYEQYF. The CDR3 DNA is TGTGCCAGCAGTTCCGCTTTTAGCGGCTCCTACGAGCAGTACTTC.

This chain uses TRBV5-5 with TRBJ2-3; the match to TRBD2 covers 9 bases. Germline V gene sequence: CDR1 SGHKS, CDR2 YYEKEE (reference sequence). The V gene end was trimmed by 2 bases and the J gene end by 3 bases; junction bases not matched to a gene: 1. CDR3 length equals 14 residues. This chain's CDR3 is CASSFAGGTDTQYF. In nucleotides, the CDR3 is TGTGCCAGCAGCTTCGCGGGGGGGACAGATACGCAGTATTTT.

V and J are TRBV7-2 and TRBJ2-1; no definite D call. V lost 4 bases and J 9 bases, leaving 19 bases between the germline ends. The germline CDR1 and CDR2 sequences are SGHTA and FQGNSA. CDR3 length: 15 amino acids. CDR3 sequence (DNA): TGTGCCAGCAGCTCCCTGGGTAGAATCCATGTTGAGCAGTTCTTC. Translating gives CASSSLGRIHVEQFF.

Here the CDR3 DNA reads TGCAGTGCTAGAGATACAAAGCGGGAGGCCCACGAGCAGTACTTC. Residues: CSARDTKREAHEQYF. The rearrangement links TRBV20-1 to TRBJ2-7; 9 bases line up with TRBD2. The germline gives CDR1 DFQATT, CDR2 SNEGSKA (reference sequence). V gave up 0 bases and J gave up 5 bases; unmatched junction bases: 8. The CDR3 runs 15 residues.

V is TRBV9 and J is TRBJ2-2; 7 bases fit TRBD1. This CDR3 is built from 18 residues. The V gene's germline CDR1 is SGDLS and CDR2 YYNGEE. After removal of 3 bases from V and 1 base from J, the junction contained 12 bases not matched to a gene. DNA of the CDR3: TGTGCCAGCAGCGGGCCTAGGACAGGAAAGCGGAACACCGGGGAGCTGTTTTTT. Its protein product is CASSGPRTGKRNTGELFF.

A few counts support this clonotype. The genes are TRBV5-1 and TRBJ1-1, with D possibly being TRBD1 (5 bases). The germline V gene has CDR1 SGHRS and CDR2 YFSETQ. This CDR3 comprises 14 residues. Trimming took off 5 bases at V and 5 bases at J, with 16 bases between the two ends. The DNA for the CDR3 is TGCGCCAGCAGGTATACCGGGACGGAGACTGAAGCTTTCTTT. It codes for CASRYTGTETEAFF.

The table lists this clonotype with a few counts. The rearrangement links TRBV28 to TRBJ1-5; 10 bases map to TRBD1. The CDR3 has 16 amino acids. V lost 3 bases and J lost 6; bases outside the gene matches: 8. The V gene's germline CDR1 is MDHEN and CDR2 SYDVKM. In nucleotides, the CDR3 is TGTGCCAGCAGTTTTCGACAGGGGGCTGCCGGTCAGCCCCAGCATTTT. Translated, it gives CASSFRQGAAGQPQHF.

DNA for the CDR3: TGTGCCAGCAGCACTGGACTAGCGGACCAACAAGAGACCCAGTACTTC. The encoded protein is CASSTGLADQQETQYF. The rearrangement joins TRBV11-2 to TRBJ2-5, with TRBD2 matching 10 bases. Germline V CDR1 and CDR2: SGHAT, FQNNGV. V lost 5 bases and J lost 2; bases outside the gene matches: 8. This CDR3 has 16 amino acids.

CDR3 sequence: CASSALGLSGSSYNEQFF. CDR3 nucleotides: TGTGCCAGCAGCGCTTTGGGACTAAGCGGGAGCTCCTACAATGAGCAGTTCTTC. This chain links TRBV6-2 or TRBV6-3 with TRBJ2-1, with TRBD2 matching 8 bases. This CDR3 is built from 18 residues. The junction had 13 bases not matched to a gene; V was cut back by 6 bases and J by 0 bases. Germline CDR1 is MNHEY and CDR2 is SVGEGT.

This clonotype was observed a handful of times. CDR3 sequence (DNA): TGTGCCAGCAGCTTAGGGAGACCCTATGGCTACACCTTC. This sequence encodes CASSLGRPYGYTF. The rearrangement links TRBV11-2 to TRBJ1-2; no reliable D call. This CDR3 has 13 amino acids. V lost 1 base to trimming and J lost 4 bases, with 7 bases between them. CDR1 and CDR2 from the germline V gene are SGHAT and FQNNGV.

This chain links TRBV10-3 with TRBJ1-5; possible D gene TRBD1, 5 bases. V shed 5 bases and J shed 1 base, with 12 bases lying between them. In germline, CDR1 is ENHRY, CDR2 SYGVKD. The CDR3 has 15 residues. CDR3 sequence reads: CAISSGASSNQPQHF. CDR3 nucleotide sequence: TGTGCCATCAGTTCCGGGGCCTCAAGCAATCAGCCCCAGCATTTT.

This sequence joins TRBV19 and TRBJ1-1, with a weak D call TRBD1 (5 bases). There are 14 residues in the CDR3. Germline-derived CDR1 and CDR2 are LNHDA and SQIVND (reference sequence). V was pared by 5 bases and J by 1 base, with 11 bases between. Here the CDR3 DNA reads TGTGCCAGTAGTTGGGGCGAGGGGAACACTGAAGCTTTCTTT. Protein product: CASSWGEGNTEAFF.

This clonotype was recorded at least ten times. The chain is built from TRBV3-1 and TRBJ1-1; the D is unclear. V was cut by 1 base and J by 1 base, with 7 bases left in between. Germline-derived CDR1 and CDR2 are LGHDT and YNNKEL (reference sequence). CDR3 length: 14 residues. CDR3 in amino acids: CASSQVSGNTEAFF. In nucleotides, the CDR3 is TGTGCCAGCAGCCAAGTATCCGGGAACACTGAAGCTTTCTTT.

V usage is TRBV4-1 and J usage is TRBJ2-7; TRBD2 aligns across 7 bases. The CDR3 is made up of 16 amino acids. The V gene's germline CDR1 is MGHRA and CDR2 YSYEKL. Trimming removed 1 base from V and 3 bases from J; junction bases left unmatched: 9. In nucleotides, the CDR3 is TGCGCCAGCAGCCAAGTAGCGGGCTCAGCTCTCTACGAGCAGTACTTC. It translates to CASSQVAGSALYEQYF.

This clonotype was counted at least ten times. The chain couples TRBV20-1 to TRBJ1-1, with D perhaps matching TRBD1 (5 bases). V was shortened by 8 bases and J by 6 bases, with 19 bases between the two germline ends. The CDR3 runs to 13 residues. Germline V gene data show CDR1 as DFQATT and CDR2 as SNEGSKA (reference sequence). The CDR3 nucleotides are TGCAGTACCCCTGCGTGGGGCGCAGCTGAAGCTTTCTTT. Translated: CSTPAWGAAEAFF.

This clonotype was seen a handful of times. This chain links TRBV28 with TRBJ2-7; 9 nucleotides line up with TRBD1. V shed 10 bases, J shed 6 bases, and the junction held 4 bases outside the gene matches. Germline V gives CDR1 MDHEN, CDR2 SYDVKM. This CDR3 is built from 11 residues. The CDR3 sequence is CATGTGIEQYF. The CDR3, as DNA: TGTGCCACCGGGACAGGGATCGAGCAGTACTTC.

Many counts were recorded for this clonotype. CDR3 loop: CASSLENRANTEAFF. In DNA form, the CDR3 reads TGTGCCAGCAGCTTAGAGAACCGGGCCAACACTGAAGCTTTCTTT. The V gene is TRBV7-2, the J gene TRBJ1-1; D gene unclear. This CDR3 contains 15 residues. Germline CDR1 SGHTA, CDR2 FQGNSA. With 1 base removed from V and 2 bases from J, the gap between germline ends came to 11 bases.

The chain has TRBV6-1 and TRBJ2-3, with 15 bases lining up with TRBD2. The CDR3 contains 15 residues. Germline V CDR1 and CDR2: MNHNS, SASEGT. V trimming: 6 bases; J trimming: 8 bases; junction bases outside the gene matches: 6. The CDR3 reads CASRPGLAGGGTQYF. DNA of the CDR3: TGTGCCAGCAGACCGGGACTAGCGGGAGGTGGTACGCAGTATTTT.